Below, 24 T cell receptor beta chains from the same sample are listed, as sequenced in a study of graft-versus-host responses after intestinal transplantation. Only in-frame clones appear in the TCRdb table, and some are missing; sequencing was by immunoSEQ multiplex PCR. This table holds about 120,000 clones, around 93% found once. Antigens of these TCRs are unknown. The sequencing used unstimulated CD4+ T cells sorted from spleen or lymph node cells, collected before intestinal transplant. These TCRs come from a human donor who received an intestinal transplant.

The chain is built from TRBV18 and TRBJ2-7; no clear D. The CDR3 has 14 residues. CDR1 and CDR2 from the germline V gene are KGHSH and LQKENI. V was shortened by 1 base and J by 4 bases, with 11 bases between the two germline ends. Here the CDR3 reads CASSPQGYGYEQYF. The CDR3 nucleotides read TGTGCCAGCTCACCACAGGGTTACGGGTACGAGCAGTACTTC.

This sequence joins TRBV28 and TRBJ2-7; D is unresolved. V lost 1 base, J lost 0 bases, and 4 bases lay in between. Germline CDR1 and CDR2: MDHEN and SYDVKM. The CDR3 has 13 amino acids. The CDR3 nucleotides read TGTGCCAGCAGTTTATACGCCTCCTACGAGCAGTACTTC. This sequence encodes CASSLYASYEQYF.

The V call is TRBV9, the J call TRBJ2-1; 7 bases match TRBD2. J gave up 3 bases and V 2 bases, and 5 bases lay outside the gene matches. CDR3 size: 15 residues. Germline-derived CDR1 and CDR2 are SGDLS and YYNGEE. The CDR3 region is CASSVSSGNYNEQFF. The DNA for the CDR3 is TGTGCCAGCAGCGTGTCTAGCGGAAACTACAATGAGCAGTTCTTC.

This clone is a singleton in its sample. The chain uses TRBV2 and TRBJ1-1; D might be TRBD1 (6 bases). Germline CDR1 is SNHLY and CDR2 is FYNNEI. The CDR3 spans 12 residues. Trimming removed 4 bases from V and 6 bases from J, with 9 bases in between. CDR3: CASSGGGPEAFF. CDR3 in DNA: TGTGCCAGCAGTGGGGGGGGGCCTGAAGCTTTCTTT. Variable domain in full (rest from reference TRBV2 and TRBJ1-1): EPEVTQTPSHQVTQMGQEVILRCVPISNHLYFYWYRQILGQKVEFLVSFYNNEISEKSEIFDDQFSVERPDGSNFTLKIRSTKLEDSAMYFCASSGGGPEAFFGQGTRLTVV.

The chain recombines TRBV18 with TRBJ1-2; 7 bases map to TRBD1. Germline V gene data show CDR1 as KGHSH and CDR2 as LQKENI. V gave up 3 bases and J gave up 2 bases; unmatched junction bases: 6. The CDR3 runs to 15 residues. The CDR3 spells CASSPSRDSNYGYTF. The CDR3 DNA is TGTGCCAGCTCACCTTCCCGGGACAGCAACTATGGCTACACCTTC.

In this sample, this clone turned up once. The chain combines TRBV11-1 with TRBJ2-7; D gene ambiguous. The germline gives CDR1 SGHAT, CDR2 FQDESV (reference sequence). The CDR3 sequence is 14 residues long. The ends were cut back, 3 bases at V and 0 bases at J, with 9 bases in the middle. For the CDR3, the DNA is TGTGCCAGCAGCTTCACCAGGTTCTCCTACGAGCAGTACTTC. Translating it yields CASSFTRFSYEQYF.

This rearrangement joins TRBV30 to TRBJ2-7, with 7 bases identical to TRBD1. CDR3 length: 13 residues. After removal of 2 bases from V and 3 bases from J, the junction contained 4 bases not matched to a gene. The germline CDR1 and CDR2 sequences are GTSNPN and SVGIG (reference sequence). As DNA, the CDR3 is TGTGCCTGGAGTCGGGACAGTAACTACGAGCAGTACTTC. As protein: CAWSRDSNYEQYF.

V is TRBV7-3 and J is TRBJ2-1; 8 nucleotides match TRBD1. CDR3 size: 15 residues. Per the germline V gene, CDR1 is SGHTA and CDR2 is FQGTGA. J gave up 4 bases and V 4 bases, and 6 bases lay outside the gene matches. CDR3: CASSSQGAGYNEQFF. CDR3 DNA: TGTGCCAGCAGCTCTCAGGGGGCGGGGTACAATGAGCAGTTCTTC. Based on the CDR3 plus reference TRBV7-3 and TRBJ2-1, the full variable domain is GAGVSQTPSNKVTEKGKYVELRCDPISGHTALYWYRQSLGQGPEFLIYFQGTGAADDSGLPNDRFFAVRPEGSVSTLKIQRTERGDSAVYLCASSSQGAGYNEQFFGPGTRLTVL.

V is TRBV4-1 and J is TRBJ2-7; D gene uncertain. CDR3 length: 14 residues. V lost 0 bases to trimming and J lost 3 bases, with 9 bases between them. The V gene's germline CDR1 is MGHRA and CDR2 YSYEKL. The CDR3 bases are TGCGCCAGCAGCCAAGAGGGTCTAAACTACGAGCAGTACTTC. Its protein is CASSQEGLNYEQYF.

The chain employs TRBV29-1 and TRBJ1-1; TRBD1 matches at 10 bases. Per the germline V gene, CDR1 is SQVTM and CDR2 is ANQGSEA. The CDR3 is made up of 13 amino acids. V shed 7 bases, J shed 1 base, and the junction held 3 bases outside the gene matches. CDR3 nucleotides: TGCAGCGAGACAGGGGGCACGAACACTGAAGCTTTCTTT. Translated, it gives CSETGGTNTEAFF.

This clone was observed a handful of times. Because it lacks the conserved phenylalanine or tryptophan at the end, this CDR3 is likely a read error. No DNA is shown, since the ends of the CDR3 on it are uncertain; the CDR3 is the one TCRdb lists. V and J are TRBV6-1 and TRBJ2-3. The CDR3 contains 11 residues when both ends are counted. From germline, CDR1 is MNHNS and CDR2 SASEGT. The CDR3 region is CASSAGPAGLL.

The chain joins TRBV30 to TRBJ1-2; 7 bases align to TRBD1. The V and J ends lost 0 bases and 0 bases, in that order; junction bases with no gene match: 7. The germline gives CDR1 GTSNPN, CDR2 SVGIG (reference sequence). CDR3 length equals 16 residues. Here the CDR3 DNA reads TGTGCCTGGAGTGTTCCGTTGGGGACAGCTAACTATGGCTACACCTTC. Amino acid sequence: CAWSVPLGTANYGYTF.

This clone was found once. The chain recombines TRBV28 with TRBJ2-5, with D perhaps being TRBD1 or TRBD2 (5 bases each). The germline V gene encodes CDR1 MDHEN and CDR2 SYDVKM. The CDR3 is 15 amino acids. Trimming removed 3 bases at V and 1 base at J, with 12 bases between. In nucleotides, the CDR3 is TGTGCCAGCAGTTTGAGGGGCTTGGGCCAAGAGACCCAGTACTTC. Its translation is CASSLRGLGQETQYF.

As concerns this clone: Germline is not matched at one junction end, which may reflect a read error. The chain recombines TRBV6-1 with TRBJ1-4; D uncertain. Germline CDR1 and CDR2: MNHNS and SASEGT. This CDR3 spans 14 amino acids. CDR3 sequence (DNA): TGTGCCAGCAGGGAAGTTGCAACTAATGAAAAACTGTTTTTT. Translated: CASREVATNEKLFF.

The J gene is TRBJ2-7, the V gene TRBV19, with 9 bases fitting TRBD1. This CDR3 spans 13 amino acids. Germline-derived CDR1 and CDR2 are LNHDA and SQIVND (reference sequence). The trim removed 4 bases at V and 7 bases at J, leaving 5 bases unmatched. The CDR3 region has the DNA TGTGCCAGTAGTACGGACAGGGGATGGGAGCAGTACTTC. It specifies CASSTDRGWEQYF.

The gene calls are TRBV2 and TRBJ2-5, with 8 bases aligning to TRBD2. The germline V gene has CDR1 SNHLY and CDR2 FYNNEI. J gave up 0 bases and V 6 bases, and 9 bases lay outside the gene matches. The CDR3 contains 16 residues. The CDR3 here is CASSLVAGRYQETQYF. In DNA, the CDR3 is TGTGCCAGCAGCCTAGTAGCGGGACGGTACCAAGAGACCCAGTACTTC.

CDR3 amino acids: CATSRDRNGRLEQYF. The CDR3 coding sequence is TGTGCCACCAGCAGAGACCGTAATGGGAGGTTGGAGCAGTACTTC. The chain joins TRBV15 to TRBJ2-7, with a weak D call TRBD2 (6 bases). Trimming cost V 0 bases and J 7 bases, with 16 bases left between them. The CDR3 spans 15 residues. Germline values: CDR1 LNHNV, CDR2 YYDKDF (reference sequence).

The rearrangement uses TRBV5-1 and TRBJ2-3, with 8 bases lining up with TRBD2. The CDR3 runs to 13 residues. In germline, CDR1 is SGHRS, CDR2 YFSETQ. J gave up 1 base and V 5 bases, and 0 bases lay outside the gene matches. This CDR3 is CASRREGTDTQYF. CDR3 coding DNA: TGCGCCAGCAGGCGGGAGGGCACAGATACGCAGTATTTT.

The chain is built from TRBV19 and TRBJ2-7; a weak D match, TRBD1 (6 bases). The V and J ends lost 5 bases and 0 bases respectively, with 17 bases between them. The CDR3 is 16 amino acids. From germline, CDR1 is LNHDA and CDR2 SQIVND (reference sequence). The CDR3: CASSHTPGTSSYEQYF. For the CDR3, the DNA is TGTGCCAGTAGTCACACCCCCGGGACATCCTCCTACGAGCAGTACTTC.

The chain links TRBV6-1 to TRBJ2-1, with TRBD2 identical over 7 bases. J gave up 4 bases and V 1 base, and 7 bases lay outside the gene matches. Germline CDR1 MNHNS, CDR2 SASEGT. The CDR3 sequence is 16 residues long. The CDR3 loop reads CASSEGLAVLYNEQFF. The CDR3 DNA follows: TGTGCCAGCAGTGAAGGTCTAGCGGTCCTGTACAATGAGCAGTTCTTC.

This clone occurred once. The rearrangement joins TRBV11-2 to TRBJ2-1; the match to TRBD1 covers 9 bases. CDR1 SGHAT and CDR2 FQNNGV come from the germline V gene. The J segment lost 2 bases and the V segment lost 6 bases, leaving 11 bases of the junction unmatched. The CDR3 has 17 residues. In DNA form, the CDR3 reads TGTGCCAGCAGTCGCACCGGGACAGGGAACACCTACAATGAGCAGTTCTTC. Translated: CASSRTGTGNTYNEQFF.

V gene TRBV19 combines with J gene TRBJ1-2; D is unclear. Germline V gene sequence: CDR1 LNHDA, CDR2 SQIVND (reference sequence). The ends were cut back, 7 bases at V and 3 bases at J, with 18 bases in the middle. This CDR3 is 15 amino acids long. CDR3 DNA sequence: TGTGCCAGTACCGGACTCACGCTAAGGGACTATGGCTACACCTTC. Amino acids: CASTGLTLRDYGYTF.

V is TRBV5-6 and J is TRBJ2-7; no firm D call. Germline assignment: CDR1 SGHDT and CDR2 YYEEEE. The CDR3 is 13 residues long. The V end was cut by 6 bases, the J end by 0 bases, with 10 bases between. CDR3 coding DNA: TGTGCCAGCACTCGCTGGGTCTCCTACGAGCAGTACTTC. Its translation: CASTRWVSYEQYF. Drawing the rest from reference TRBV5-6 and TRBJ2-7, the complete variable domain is DAGVTQSPTHLIKTRGQQVTLRCSPKSGHDTVSWYQQALGQGPQFIFQYYEEEERQRGNFPDRFSGHQFPNYSSELNVNALLLGDSALYLCASTRWVSYEQYFGPGTRLTVT.

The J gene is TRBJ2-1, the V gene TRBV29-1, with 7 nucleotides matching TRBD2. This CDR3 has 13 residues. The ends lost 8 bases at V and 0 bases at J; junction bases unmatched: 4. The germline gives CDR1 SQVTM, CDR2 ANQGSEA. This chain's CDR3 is CSITSDSYNEQFF. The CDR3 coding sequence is TGCAGCATTACTAGCGACTCCTACAATGAGCAGTTCTTC.